This T cell receptor beta chain is from a study of identical twins. Whole-study results and caveats: Abundant cord blood beta clonotypes carried fewer insertions; memory repertoires showed none.

This clonotype was observed a handful of times. No antigen is known for it. Germline V lookup: CDR1 SGHRS, CDR2 YFSETQ. The length of the CDR3 is 17 residues. V lost 0 bases, J lost 0 bases, and 14 bases lay in between. TCRdb reprocessed the 5' RACE reads with MiXCR, giving one entry per CDR3 protein. The sample lists about 490,000 distinct CDR3 sequences; roughly 15% were seen once. This same sample was also taken into another study, of yellow fever vaccine responses in identical twins. That source reports: Vaccine T cell responses of twins reportedly seemed partly convergent and partly personalized.

The sequence was obtained from a young woman in good health. The J gene is TRBJ2-3, the V gene TRBV5-1; D not resolved. Sequencing was carried out using CD4+ T cells sorted from blood. As DNA, the CDR3 is TGCGCCAGCAGCTTGGCCCTACGGTCCCCTAGCACAGATACGCAGTATTTT. It specifies CASSLALRSPSTDTQYF. The variable domain in full, completed from reference TRBV5-1 and TRBJ2-3, reads KAGVTQTPRYLIKTRGQQVTLSCSPISGHRSVSWYQQTPGQGLQFLFEYFSETQRNKGNFPGRFSGRQFSNSRSEMNVSTLELGDSALYLCASSLALRSPSTDTQYFGPGTRLTVL.